Shown below are 23 T cell receptor beta chains from a single sample sequenced in a study of OX40 agonist ivuxolimab in advanced cancers. Profiling relied on immunoSEQ multiplex PCR, and the TCRdb table lists in-frame clones only, not all of them. The sample lists around 64,000 clones; 80% to 95% were seen once. The sample consisted of CD4+ or CD8+ T cells sorted from blood, taken in a trial of the OX40 agonist ivuxolimab. Receptor source: an adult with an advanced solid tumor such as melanoma, head and neck, liver or kidney cancer.

This chain joins TRBV7-6 and TRBJ1-3, with D hard to call. This CDR3 spans 15 amino acids. Germline CDR1 and CDR2: SGHVS and FNYEAQ. Trimming took 1 base from V and 1 from J, leaving 8 bases between them. CDR3 DNA sequence: TGTGCCAGCAGCTTAGGGGCGGGTTCTGGAAACACCATATATTTT. Residues: CASSLGAGSGNTIYF.

This clone occurred once. The chain couples TRBV6-5 to TRBJ1-5; D is unclear. Germline V gene sequence: CDR1 MNHEY, CDR2 SVGAGI. V was pared by 8 bases and J by 4 bases, with 12 bases between. CDR3 size: 13 residues. CDR3 bases: TGTGCCAGCGGGTCAACGGAAAATCAGCCCCAGCATTTT. This sequence encodes CASGSTENQPQHF.

DNA of the CDR3: TGCGCCAGCAGCTTAAACCCCCTCGAAGAGACCCAGTACTTC. Translating it yields CASSLNPLEETQYF. This chain uses TRBV5-1 with TRBJ2-5, with D unresolved. Trimming removed 2 bases at V and 3 bases at J, with 11 bases between. Germline lookup yields CDR1 SGHRS and CDR2 YFSETQ. CDR3 length equals 14 residues.

In this sample, this clone turned up a few times. The chain employs TRBV2 and TRBJ2-2; 10 positions match TRBD2. Trimming at V came to 2 bases and at J to 0 bases, leaving 9 bases not matched to a gene. This CDR3 comprises 19 residues. The germline V gene encodes CDR1 SNHLY and CDR2 FYNNEI. CDR3 amino acids: CASSEYIAGGPANTGELFF. In DNA, the CDR3 is TGTGCCAGCAGTGAATATATAGCGGGGGGCCCGGCGAACACCGGGGAGCTGTTTTTT. Full variable domain (rest looked up from reference TRBV2 and TRBJ2-2): EPEVTQTPSHQVTQMGQEVILRCVPISNHLYFYWYRQILGQKVEFLVSFYNNEISEKSEIFDDQFSVERPDGSNFTLKIRSTKLEDSAMYFCASSEYIAGGPANTGELFFGEGSRLTVL.

The genes are TRBV27 and TRBJ2-3; D gene ambiguous. The CDR3 spans 14 residues. CDR1 and CDR2 (germline): MNHEY, SMNVEV (reference sequence). Trimming shortened V by 0 bases and J by 2 bases, and 6 bases separated the two germline ends. The CDR3 DNA reads TGTGCCAGCAGTTTATCGACCTACACAGATACGCAGTATTTT. Encoded protein: CASSLSTYTDTQYF.

Here the CDR3 reads CASSQDRRGARNSPLHF. For the CDR3, the DNA is TGCGCCAGCAGCCAAGATAGGAGGGGGGCGAGAAATTCACCCCTCCACTTT. The V gene is TRBV4-3, the J gene TRBJ1-6, with a weak D call TRBD1 (6 bases). The CDR3 has 17 amino acids. The V and J ends lost 0 bases and 7 bases respectively, with 16 bases between them. Germline CDR1 LGHNA, CDR2 YSLEER.

This chain links TRBV5-4 with TRBJ1-4, with D perhaps TRBD1 (6 bases). V was pared by 4 bases and J by 8 bases, with 18 bases between. The germline CDR1 and CDR2 sequences are SGHNT and YYREEE (reference sequence). The CDR3 sequence is 15 residues long. The CDR3 nucleotides read TGTGCCAGCAGCCTGACAGGTCTCATGGGGGAAAAACTGTTTTTT. This gives the protein CASSLTGLMGEKLFF.

This chain connects TRBV4-1 to TRBJ2-7; 9 nucleotides match TRBD1. The CDR3 has 14 residues. After removal of 3 bases from V and 3 bases from J, the junction contained 3 bases not matched to a gene. Germline V CDR1 and CDR2: MGHRA, YSYEKL. The CDR3 DNA is TGCGCCAGCAGCCAGCGGGGACAGGGCTACGAGCAGTACTTC. It codes for CASSQRGQGYEQYF.

The V call is TRBV27, the J call TRBJ1-1; 8 bases agree with TRBD1. V was pared by 6 bases and J by 1 base, with 4 bases of the junction left unmatched. CDR1 is MNHEY and CDR2 is SMNVEV in the germline V gene (reference sequence). The CDR3 contains 14 residues. In DNA, the CDR3 is TGTGCCAGCAGGATTACAGGGGGGAACACTGAAGCTTTCTTT. Its protein product is CASRITGGNTEAFF.

The chain links TRBV2 to TRBJ2-5, with no clear D. Per germline, CDR1 SNHLY and CDR2 FYNNEI. The CDR3 contains 10 residues. Trimming took 4 bases from V and 4 from J, leaving 1 base between them. The CDR3 loop is CASSGETQYF. In nucleotides, the CDR3 is TGTGCCAGCAGTGGAGAGACCCAGTACTTC.

V is TRBV28 and J is TRBJ2-7, with D uncertain. The V end lost 5 bases, the J end lost 3 bases, and 5 bases lay between the germline ends. Germline V gene data show CDR1 as MDHEN and CDR2 as SYDVKM. CDR3 length: 11 residues. The CDR3 DNA reads TGTGCCAGCAGTCCCCTCTACGAGCAGTACTTC. This codes for CASSPLYEQYF.

This chain uses TRBV4-3 with TRBJ1-4; tentative D call: TRBD1 (6 bases). Trimming left V 4 bases short and J 8 bases short, with 17 bases between. Germline V CDR1 and CDR2: LGHNA, YSLEER. The CDR3 has 15 amino acids. In DNA, the CDR3 is TGCGCCAGCAGCCCAGGGGTAGGGTCCGGGGAAAAACTGTTTTTT. This encodes CASSPGVGSGEKLFF.

The genes are TRBV14 and TRBJ2-7; D possibly corresponds to TRBD1 (6 bases). V gave up 1 base and J gave up 3 bases, with 10 bases separating them. This CDR3 region has 14 residues. The germline V gene encodes CDR1 SGHDN and CDR2 FVKESK. The CDR3 here is CASSQGRTDYEQYF. The CDR3 DNA reads TGTGCCAGCAGCCAAGGTCGGACAGACTACGAGCAGTACTTC. The complete variable domain, with remaining parts taken from reference TRBV14 and TRBJ2-7, reads EAGVTQFPSHSVIEKGQTVTLRCDPISGHDNLYWYRRVMGKEIKFLLHFVKESKQDESGMPNNRFLAERTGGTYSTLKVQPAELEDSGVYFCASSQGRTDYEQYFGPGTRLTVT.

This clone appeared a few times. J is TRBJ2-7 and V is TRBV19; 9 bases agree with TRBD1. Germline CDR1 is LNHDA and CDR2 is SQIVND (reference sequence). The CDR3 runs 13 residues. V gave up 5 bases and J gave up 5 bases; unmatched junction bases: 4. CDR3 in DNA: TGTGCCAGTAGTTGGGGACAGGGAAACGAGCAGTACTTC. It translates to CASSWGQGNEQYF.

The rearrangement uses TRBV5-6 and TRBJ1-4; D not certain. Germline lookup yields CDR1 SGHDT and CDR2 YYEEEE. The CDR3 loop spans 16 amino acids. V was shortened by 5 bases and J by 0 bases, with 14 bases between the two germline ends. The CDR3 here is CASSPPSAATNEKLFF. The CDR3 bases are TGTGCCAGCAGTCCACCTTCAGCCGCAACTAATGAAAAACTGTTTTTT.

This clone was seen a few times. The chain recombines TRBV5-1 with TRBJ1-1, with D possibly being TRBD1 (6 bases). Between the trimmed V and J ends, which lost 3 bases and 6 bases, there was a span of 9 bases. The CDR3 contains 12 residues. Germline values: CDR1 SGHRS, CDR2 YFSETQ. The CDR3 spells CASSSTGSEAFF. As DNA, the CDR3 is TGCGCCAGCAGCTCAACAGGGTCTGAAGCTTTCTTT.

The chain has TRBV7-9 and TRBJ1-3, with TRBD1 matching over 10 bases. CDR1 is SEHNR and CDR2 is FQNEAQ in the germline V gene (reference sequence). V lost 5 bases and J lost 2; bases outside the gene matches: 3. The CDR3 runs 15 residues. CDR3: CASSVDRGPGNTIYF. CDR3 nucleotides: TGTGCCAGCAGCGTTGACAGGGGGCCTGGAAACACCATATATTTT.

The chain uses TRBV5-8 and TRBJ2-7; 9 nucleotides agree with TRBD2. V lost 2 bases to trimming and J lost 3 bases; unmatched junction nucleotides: 9. The CDR3 spans 16 residues. Germline V CDR1 and CDR2: SGHTS, YDEGEE. In nucleotides, the CDR3 is TGTGCCAGCAGCTTCATTAGCGGGGGATTCAGCTACGAGCAGTACTTC. Residues: CASSFISGGFSYEQYF.

The J gene is TRBJ2-3, the V gene TRBV7-9; 8 positions agree with TRBD2. There are 17 residues in the CDR3. Per germline, CDR1 SEHNR and CDR2 FQNEAQ (reference sequence). J gave up 6 bases and V 5 bases, and 16 bases lay outside the gene matches. The CDR3 DNA reads as TGTGCCAGCAGCGAACTTTTAGCGGGGAGGGCCCTCGATACGCAGTATTTT. As protein: CASSELLAGRALDTQYF.

The rearrangement uses TRBV27 and TRBJ1-2, with a tentative D call TRBD1 (6 bases). The CDR3 sequence is 14 residues long. Trimming left V 4 bases short and J 8 bases short, with 17 bases between. Germline loops: CDR1 MNHEY, CDR2 SMNVEV (reference sequence). CDR3 bases: TGTGCCAGCAGTTCCACTGGGGGGGCGCGAGGCTACACCTTC. Residues: CASSSTGGARGYTF.

V usage is TRBV10-2 and J usage is TRBJ2-7; the D is unclear. The CDR3 loop spans 13 amino acids. Germline CDR1 reads WSHSY; CDR2 reads SAAADI. Trimming shortened V by 3 bases and J by 4 bases, and 10 bases separated the two germline ends. CDR3 in amino acids: CASSDGLGYEQYF. CDR3 nucleotides: TGCGCCAGCAGTGATGGTCTGGGGTACGAGCAGTACTTC.

The chain links TRBV6-4 to TRBJ2-1, with TRBD2 matching over 12 bases. V gave up 4 bases and J gave up 7 bases; unmatched junction bases: 8. The V gene's germline CDR1 is MRHNA and CDR2 SNTAGT. The CDR3 consists of 16 residues. CDR3 region: CASSVRASGGVNEQFF. For the CDR3, the DNA is TGTGCCAGCAGTGTTCGGGCTAGCGGGGGGGTTAATGAGCAGTTCTTC.

In this sample, this clone is medium-sized. The rearrangement uses TRBV12-5 and TRBJ1-5; D unclear. Germline CDR1 is LGHNT and CDR2 is FRNRAP. CDR3 length equals 14 residues. V lost 0 bases to trimming and J lost 2 bases, with 5 bases between them. CDR3 DNA: TGTGCTAGTGGTTTGGTACTTGGCAATCAGCCCCAGCATTTT. As protein: CASGLVLGNQPQHF.